This T cell receptor (beta chain) emerged from a study of regulatory T cells in long-lasting Graves disease. Time point described: newly diagnosed GD, antithyroid drugs for less than 3 months. The TCR library used RNA extracted from PBMCs. CDR1 is MDHEN, CDR2 SYDVKM, per germline. The CDR3 runs 14 residues. Arm-PCR of CDR3 regions and iRepertoire HTBI primers were the basis on which TCR beta libraries were built. TCRdb ran MiXCR on the multiplex PCR reads and lists one entry per CDR3 protein. The data hold about 350,000 distinct CDR3 sequences, with approximately 15% observed a single time. There are a few counts of this clonotype. Being one base from a much bigger clone, this may be a read error. The sample also formed part of further work on T cells in Graves' hyperthyroidism and ophthalmopathy.

Sequenced material: peripheral blood mononuclear cells (PBMCs), taken at new diagnosis, from a patient treated with antithyroid drugs. This TCR was sampled from a man aged 35 to 55 with Graves disease. This rearrangement joins TRBV28 to TRBJ1-5; D may be TRBD1 (5 bases). The CDR3 is CSSSRQYSNQPQHF. The CDR3 bases are TGTTCCAGCAGTCGACAGTATAGCAATCAGCCCCAGCATTTT.